A selection of T cell receptor beta chains follows, all from one sample in a study of Ad26.COV2.S vaccination and SARS-CoV-2 variants. The data were produced by immunoSEQ multiplex PCR, yet TCRdb's version contains in-frame clones alone and is incomplete. The sample carries roughly 380,000 clones, about 92% recorded once. Specimen: peripheral blood, collected after recovery from COVID-19. These receptors were taken from a human donor who had recovered from COVID-19. Each CDR3 is given with its conserved first and last residue. The order of the fields is V gene, D gene, J gene, clone size, CDR3 DNA, CDR3 protein. D genes are given only for firm matches. Clone size, where shown, is once, few, many, or a class for clones that have expanded.

>TRBV5-1|TRBD2|TRBJ2-5|-
TGCGCCAGCAGCTCATTAGCGGGGGGAAGAGAGACCCAGTACTTC
CASSSLAGGRETQYF
>TRBV7-9|-|TRBJ2-3|-
TGTGCCAGCAGCTTAGGAGACTTCACAGATACGCAGTATTTT
CASSLGDFTDTQYF
>TRBV3-1/TRBV3-2|-|TRBJ1-1|-
TGTGCCAGCAGCCAAGGGTTGGGGACTGAAGCTTTCTTT
CASSQGLGTEAFF
>TRBV11-2|-|TRBJ2-7|-
TGTGCCAGCAGCCGTAGGGGGGCCCTTTCCTACGAGCAGTACTTC
CASSRRGALSYEQYF
>TRBV18|-|TRBJ1-4|-
TGTGCCAGCTCACCGAAAAAAGGGGTCCGGGGTGAAAAACTGTTTTTT
CASSPKKGVRGEKLFF
>TRBV6-2/TRBV6-3|-|TRBJ2-4|-
TGTGCCAGCAGTTACAAAGGTTTAGCCAAAAACATTCAGTACTTC
CASSYKGLAKNIQYF
>TRBV7-6|TRBD1|TRBJ2-1|-
TGTGCCAGCAGCTTAATGGACAGGGGAGGGTTCGGGGATGAGCAGTTCTTC
CASSLMDRGGFGDEQFF
>TRBV6-2/TRBV6-3|-|TRBJ2-5|-
TGTGCCAGCAGTTACTCGGTGGGGGGAATCCAAGAGACCCAGTACTTC
CASSYSVGGIQETQYF
>TRBV28|TRBD1|TRBJ1-5|-
TGTGCCAGCAGTCCGGACAGGGGAAAGGGCAATCAGCCCCAGCATTTT
CASSPDRGKGNQPQHF
>TRBV11-2|-|TRBJ2-5|-
TGTGCCAGCAGCCAGAGGAGGGAGACCCAGTACTTC
CASSQRRETQYF
>TRBV12-3/TRBV12-4|TRBD1|TRBJ1-2|-
TGTGCCAGCAGTAGACAGGGGGCGCGAGGCTACACCTTC
CASSRQGARGYTF
>TRBV7-6|-|TRBJ1-1|-
TGTGCCAGCAGCCCGGACGTAGAAAAAGCTTTCTTT
CASSPDVEKAFF
>TRBV5-1|-|TRBJ2-3|-
TGCGCCAGCAGCTTGGATGGACAGCGCACAGATACGCAGTATTTT
CASSLDGQRTDTQYF
>TRBV10-3|-|TRBJ1-1|-
TGTGCCATCAGTGACCCGGTAAGGGCAACTGAAGCTTTCTTT
CAISDPVRATEAFF
>TRBV19|-|TRBJ2-6|-
TGTGCCAGTACCATATTTCCCTCTGGGGCCAACGTCCTGACTTTC
CASTIFPSGANVLTF
>TRBV7-9|-|TRBJ1-2|-
TGTGCCAGCAGCCGAGAGGGGTCAGGGTTCTACACCTTC
CASSREGSGFYTF
>TRBV5-1|-|TRBJ2-7|-
TGCGCCAGCAGCTTCACCCAGGGACAGCAGTACTTC
CASSFTQGQQYF
>TRBV3-1/TRBV3-2|TRBD1|TRBJ1-6|-
TGTGCCAGCAGCCAAGGACAGGGCGGTTATAATTCACCCCTCCACTTT
CASSQGQGGYNSPLHF
>TRBV4-3|TRBD2|TRBJ2-3|-
TGCGCCAGCAGCCTTGGGACTAGCGGCACAGATACGCAGTATTTT
CASSLGTSGTDTQYF
>TRBV5-1|-|TRBJ1-1|-
TGCGCCAGCAGCCCACAGGGTCCTGAAGCTTTCTTT
CASSPQGPEAFF
>TRBV10-2|-|TRBJ2-1|-
TGCGCCAGCAGTGTGACTCTTACGGGCAATGAGCAGTTCTTC
CASSVTLTGNEQFF
>TRBV2|-|TRBJ2-3|-
TGTGCCAGCAGCCAGACTAGTATGGTCGCAGATACGCAGTATTTT
CASSQTSMVADTQYF
>TRBV7-9|-|TRBJ2-5|-
TGTGCCAGCAGCCCTGCGGAGACCCAGTACTTC
CASSPAETQYF
>TRBV7-8|-|TRBJ1-4|once
TGTGCCAGCAGCTTAGTTCGGAGCTCAACTAATGAAAAACTGTTTTTT
CASSLVRSSTNEKLFF
>TRBV6-2/TRBV6-3|TRBD2|TRBJ2-2|-
TGTGCCAGCAGCCGTCCTAGCGGGGGGGCCATAACCGGGGAGCTGTTTTTT
CASSRPSGGAITGELFF
>TRBV2|-|TRBJ1-5|-
TGTGCCAGCAGTGGCGGCAGATCGAGCAATCAGCCCCAGCATTTT
CASSGGRSSNQPQHF
>TRBV4-1|TRBD1|TRBJ1-1|-
TGCGCCAGCAGCGACAGGGTGGGAACTGAAGCTTTCTTT
CASSDRVGTEAFF
>TRBV19|TRBD1|TRBJ1-3|-
TGTGCCAGTAGTATAAGAGGACAGGGGTTTTCTGGAAACACCATATATTTT
CASSIRGQGFSGNTIYF
>TRBV19|-|TRBJ1-5|once
TGTGCCAGTAGTATCTTTGGGGGAAGGTTAGGCAATCAGCCCCAGCATTTT
CASSIFGGRLGNQPQHF
>TRBV6-1|TRBD2|TRBJ2-5|few
TGTGCCAGCAGTGAGACTAGCGGGGGCCAAGAGACCCAGTACTTC
CASSETSGGQETQYF
>TRBV6-1|-|TRBJ1-3|-
TGTGCCAGCAGTGCCGTCACCGGGACACAAATTGGAAACACCATATATTTT
CASSAVTGTQIGNTIYF